These T cell receptor beta chains were read from a single sample in a study of cytomegalovirus exposure and HLA in healthy donors. Here immunoSEQ multiplex PCR was the method, and the copy in TCRdb shows in-frame clones only, minus some. The sample shows around 210,000 clones, 78% of them seen only once. Sequenced sample: PBMCs. The receptors derive from a boy between 10 and 17 years old in good health and CMV-seronegative. CDR3s include the opening cysteine and the closing phenylalanine or tryptophan. A D gene is named only where the DNA matches it firmly. Size is stated for part of the rows, as once, few or many counts, or as a class when the clone is expanded.

d_call | j_call | clone_size | v_call | cdr3_nt | cdr3_aa
TRBD1 | TRBJ1-2 | NA | TRBV4-1 | TGCGCCAGCAGCTCTCTCGGCACAGGGGAACGTGGCTACACCTTC | CASSSLGTGERGYTF
NA | TRBJ1-1 | NA | TRBV6-5 | TGTGCCAGCAGTAGGACAGTGAACACTGAAGCTTTCTTT | CASSRTVNTEAFF
NA | TRBJ1-5 | NA | TRBV7-8 | TGTGCCAGCAGCCCTAGACAGGATTTCGATAGCAATCAGCCCCAGCATTTT | CASSPRQDFDSNQPQHF
TRBD1 | TRBJ1-6 | NA | TRBV13 | TGTGCCAGCAGCAAGACAGGGGGCTCTGTGTATTCACCCCTCCACTTT | CASSKTGGSVYSPLHF
NA | TRBJ1-5 | NA | TRBV5-1 | TGCGCCAGCAGCCCCTACCCTGACAGTGAAGGCCAGCCCCAGCATTTT | CASSPYPDSEGQPQHF
TRBD1 | TRBJ2-5 | NA | TRBV5-6 | TGTGCCAGCAGCTTCGGGACAGGGGTGGTAAGAGAGACCCAGTACTTC | CASSFGTGVVRETQYF
TRBD2 | TRBJ2-7 | NA | TRBV6-1 | TGTGCCAGCAGTGAAGGGCCTAGCGGGGACGCCTACGAGCAGTACTTC | CASSEGPSGDAYEQYF
TRBD2 | TRBJ2-1 | NA | TRBV29-1 | TGCAGCGGGGGGGGGAGGGCCTACAATGAGCAGTTCTTC | CSGGGRAYNEQFF
NA | TRBJ1-2 | NA | TRBV6-5 | TGTGCCAGCAGTCCCGGTGGTTATGGCTACACCTTC | CASSPGGYGYTF
TRBD2 | TRBJ2-3 | once | TRBV6-1 | TGTGCCAGCAGTGAAGCGGGCCTAGCGGGAGCCAGTCTCACAGATACGCAGTATTTT | CASSEAGLAGASLTDTQYF
NA | TRBJ1-1 | NA | TRBV15 | TGTGCCACCAGCAGAGATCCCTTCGGCGGCGGCACTGAAGCTTTCTTT | CATSRDPFGGGTEAFF
TRBD1 | TRBJ2-5 | NA | TRBV5-5 | TGTGCCAGCAGACCCACAGGGGTAGAGACCCAGTACTTC | CASRPTGVETQYF
TRBD1 | TRBJ1-2 | NA | TRBV2 | TGTGCCAGCAAGGGGGCAGCTAACTATGGCTACACCTTC | CASKGAANYGYTF
NA | TRBJ1-4 | once | TRBV30 | TGTGCCTGGAGTCCCTCGCTAAGACGGGGTGAAAAACTGTTTTTT | CAWSPSLRRGEKLFF
TRBD2 | TRBJ2-1 | NA | TRBV6-5 | TGTGCCAGCAGTTTGAGACTAGCATACAATGAGCAGTTCTTC | CASSLRLAYNEQFF
NA | TRBJ2-7 | few | TRBV11-3 | TGTGCCAGCAGCTCCCGGGGCTACGAGCAGTACTTC | CASSSRGYEQYF
TRBD2 | TRBJ2-3 | NA | TRBV4-2 | TGTGCCAGCAGCCAAGTGGCGGGAGGCCGGAGCACAGATACGCAGTATTTT | CASSQVAGGRSTDTQYF
NA | TRBJ2-2 | NA | TRBV7-4 | TGTGCCAGCAGCTTAGCACAGACACAGGTAGGATCCGGGGAGCTGTTTTTT | CASSLAQTQVGSGELFF
TRBD2 | TRBJ2-3 | NA | TRBV18 | TGTGCCAGCTCACCAGGACTAGCGGGGACAGATACGCAGTATTTT | CASSPGLAGTDTQYF
TRBD2 | TRBJ2-5 | NA | TRBV10-3 | TGTGCCATCAGTGAAAGTCGGGGGGGGCAAGAGACCCAGTACTTC | CAISESRGGQETQYF
NA | TRBJ2-7 | once | TRBV9 | TGTGCCAGCAGCGTCAGTTCGGGTTACGAGCAGTACTTC | CASSVSSGYEQYF
TRBD1 | TRBJ1-2 | NA | TRBV4-1 | TGCGCCAGCAGCCAAGAGGGACAGGGGGAGGTTGGCTACACCTTC | CASSQEGQGEVGYTF
NA | TRBJ2-5 | NA | TRBV19 | TGTGCCAGTAGTATGAACAGGGAAGAGACCCAGTACTTC | CASSMNREETQYF